The clone carrying this TCR beta chain was observed a single time. Those enrolled, adults aged about 18 to 89 years, came from 24 US areas. The data were taken from a study of blood T cell repertoires in COVID-19. V was clipped by 1 base and J by 3 bases, with 7 bases between them. Per the germline V gene, CDR1 is SGHNT and CDR2 is YYREEE (reference sequence). The CDR3 loop spans 13 amino acids. Sequencing was performed with immunoSEQ multiplex PCR; in TCRdb, only in-frame clones are kept and a portion is missing. The table lists over 200,000 clones, about nine tenths of them singletons. This receptor was identified in a human donor in a cohort exposed to, infected with or recovered from COVID-19 (not recorded which). The donor label of this sample is uncertain. The chain uses TRBV5-4 and TRBJ1-2; D remains ambiguous. Sequenced material: PBMCs or T cells enriched from blood (not recorded which). The CDR3 protein is CASSLREDYGYTF. The DNA of the CDR3 is TGTGCCAGCAGCTTGCGGGAGGACTATGGCTACACCTTC.